These 21 T cell receptor beta chains share one sample of origin, sequenced in a study of OX40 agonist ivuxolimab in advanced cancers. The table came from immunoSEQ multiplex PCR; TCRdb's copy has only in-frame clones and leaves some out. The sample shows 90,000 to 130,000 clones, less than 95% of them seen only once. The specimen comprised CD4+ or CD8+ T cells sorted from blood, sampled in a trial of the OX40 agonist ivuxolimab. Source of these receptors: an adult with an advanced solid tumor such as melanoma, head and neck, liver or kidney cancer.

V is TRBV6-5 and J is TRBJ1-2, with 10 bases aligning to TRBD1. Germline loops: CDR1 MNHEY, CDR2 SVGAGI. The CDR3 extends over 14 amino acids. The J segment lost 2 bases and the V segment lost 6 bases, leaving 3 bases of the junction unmatched. This CDR3 is CASSRGQGNYGYTF. The DNA for the CDR3 is TGTGCCAGCAGCCGGGGACAGGGGAACTATGGCTACACCTTC.

This clone was recorded once. The chain is built from TRBV27 and TRBJ2-3, with D hard to call. Germline CDR1 MNHEY, CDR2 SMNVEV (reference sequence). The CDR3 spans 15 residues. V lost 5 bases to trimming and J lost 6 bases, with 18 bases between them. CDR3 sequence: CASSLTRTWGDTQYF. The CDR3 DNA is TGTGCCAGCAGTCTAACCCGAACATGGGGTGATACGCAGTATTTT.

The V gene is TRBV6-6, the J gene TRBJ2-7; 11 bases are shared with TRBD1. CDR1 and CDR2 from the germline V gene are MNHNY and SVGAGI (reference sequence). V was pared by 6 bases and J by 3 bases, with 7 bases of the junction left unmatched. This CDR3 has 15 residues. The CDR3 coding sequence is TGTGCCAGCAGAAACTGGGGACAGGGGGACTACGAGCAGTACTTC. Amino acid sequence: CASRNWGQGDYEQYF.

The chain employs TRBV6-6 and TRBJ2-5; 9 bases agree with TRBD2. The germline gives CDR1 MNHNY, CDR2 SVGAGI (reference sequence). V trimming: 2 bases; J trimming: 5 bases; junction bases outside the gene matches: 9. This CDR3 is built from 16 residues. CDR3 loop: CASSYGSSGVRETQYF. In DNA form, the CDR3 reads TGTGCCAGCAGTTACGGGTCTAGCGGGGTTCGGGAGACCCAGTACTTC.

J is TRBJ2-1 and V is TRBV6-6, with D possibly matching TRBD2 (5 bases). Germline values: CDR1 MNHNY, CDR2 SVGAGI (reference sequence). CDR3 length: 14 residues. Trimming took off 0 bases at V and 9 bases at J, with 12 bases between the two ends. The CDR3 protein is CASSYSIDGGEQFF. In DNA, the CDR3 is TGTGCCAGCAGTTACTCGATCGACGGAGGTGAGCAGTTCTTC.

The chain joins TRBV5-1 to TRBJ2-1; 14 bases match TRBD2. The CDR3 is 17 residues long. Germline V CDR1 and CDR2: SGHRS, YFSETQ. V shed 4 bases and J 8 bases; nucleotides not matched to a gene: 11. For the CDR3, the DNA is TGCGCCAGCAGCCTCCGGGGGACTAGCGGGAGAAGCGATGAGCAGTTCTTC. It is translated as CASSLRGTSGRSDEQFF.

This clone showed up just once. The chain combines TRBV6-1 with TRBJ1-3, with 7 bases aligning to TRBD1. The CDR3 runs 13 residues. With V trimmed by 3 bases and J by 10 bases, 6 bases remained unmatched. Germline CDR1 and CDR2: MNHNS and SASEGT. The CDR3 nucleotides are TGTGCCAGCAGTGACCTACCAGGGGGGACCATATATTTT. Protein sequence: CASSDLPGGTIYF.

The rearrangement joins TRBV11-2 to TRBJ1-3, with 8 bases aligning to TRBD1. Looked up from germline, CDR1 is SGHAT and CDR2 is FQNNGV. Germline trimming cut 5 bases from V and 3 bases from J; bases unmatched to any gene: 9. There are 16 residues in the CDR3. The CDR3 bases are TGTGCCAGCAGCCCGAGACAGGGGTTATTTGGAAACACCATATATTTT. Translated: CASSPRQGLFGNTIYF.

The chain couples TRBV4-2 to TRBJ2-7; 11 bases are shared with TRBD2. Trimming cost V 1 base and J 7 bases; bases outside gene matches: 6. Germline V gene data show CDR1 as LGHNA and CDR2 as YNFKEQ. The CDR3 has 15 residues. CDR3 in amino acids: CASSQGVAGGLEQYF. In DNA form, the CDR3 reads TGTGCCAGCAGCCAAGGGGTAGCGGGGGGGCTGGAGCAGTACTTC.

The chain combines TRBV4-1 with TRBJ2-5, with D tentatively TRBD1 or TRBD2 (5 bases each). With 0 bases removed from V and 4 bases from J, the gap between germline ends came to 12 bases. The CDR3 contains 15 residues. Germline-derived CDR1 and CDR2 are MGHRA and YSYEKL. The CDR3 DNA is TGCGCCAGCAGCCAAGATCGGACACTAGGAGAGACCCAGTACTTC. Translation gives CASSQDRTLGETQYF.

This chain connects TRBV13 to TRBJ2-3; no reliable D call. This CDR3 has 11 residues. CDR1 is PRHDT, CDR2 FYEKMQ, per germline (reference sequence). Trimming took off 3 bases at V and 8 bases at J, with 6 bases between the two ends. The CDR3 protein is CASSLQVTQYF. The CDR3 coding sequence is TGTGCCAGCAGCTTGCAAGTTACGCAGTATTTT.

The CDR3 DNA follows: TGTGCCAGCATTCGGGCTAGCGGTGGAGAGACCCAGTACTTC. Translated: CASIRASGGETQYF. The chain joins TRBV6-1 to TRBJ2-5; TRBD2 aligns across 7 bases. In germline, CDR1 is MNHNS, CDR2 SASEGT. This CDR3 region has 14 residues. Trimming at V came to 7 bases and at J to 4 bases, leaving 9 bases not matched to a gene.

In its sample, this clone was seen once. CDR3 amino acids: CASSAIATGTGELFF. As DNA, the CDR3 is TGTGCCAGCAGCGCGATAGCTACGGGCACCGGGGAGCTGTTTTTT. The chain recombines TRBV9 with TRBJ2-2, with D unresolved. The CDR3 has 15 residues. Germline V gives CDR1 SGDLS, CDR2 YYNGEE. The V end lost 3 bases, the J end lost 4 bases, and 13 bases lay between the germline ends. Full variable domain (rest looked up from reference TRBV9 and TRBJ2-2): DSGVTQTPKHLITATGQRVTLRCSPRSGDLSVYWYQQSLDQGLQFLIQYYNGEERAKGNILERFSAQQFPDLHSELNLSSLELGDSALYFCASSAIATGTGELFFGEGSRLTVL.

V gene TRBV7-2 combines with J gene TRBJ2-7, with D possibly called TRBD1 or TRBD2 (5 bases each). This CDR3 comprises 15 residues. Trimming pared 5 bases from V and 2 bases from J, leaving 16 bases between. Germline CDR1 SGHTA, CDR2 FQGNSA. CDR3 DNA sequence: TGTGCCAGCAGCGTTCCCGGGACGTTAGCCTACGAGCAGTACTTC. This gives the protein CASSVPGTLAYEQYF. The variable domain in full, completed from reference TRBV7-2 and TRBJ2-7, reads GAGVSQSPSNKVTEKGKDVELRCDPISGHTALYWYRQSLGQGLEFLIYFQGNSAPDKSGLPSDRFSAERTGGSVSTLTIQRTQQEDSAVYLCASSVPGTLAYEQYFGPGTRLTVT.

This chain links TRBV11-2 with TRBJ2-3; D unclear. The germline V and J ends were trimmed by 5 bases and 2 bases, with 11 bases remaining between them. Germline CDR1 reads SGHAT; CDR2 reads FQNNGV. The CDR3 covers 14 residues. CDR3 sequence: CASSLRLTTDTQYF. The DNA of the CDR3 is TGTGCCAGCAGCCTTAGGTTAACCACAGATACGCAGTATTTT.

On this clone: Other nucleotide sequences from this sample produce the same CDR3. CDR3 in amino acids: CASSLAGVTGELFF. DNA for the CDR3: TGTGCCAGCAGCTTGGCTGGTGTCACCGGGGAGCTGTTTTTT. The chain joins TRBV5-4 to TRBJ2-2; D uncertain. Germline assignment: CDR1 SGHNT and CDR2 YYREEE (reference sequence). Trimming removed 0 bases from V and 4 bases from J, with 7 bases in between. The CDR3 is 14 amino acids.

The genes are TRBV5-3 and TRBJ2-1, with 13 bases that match TRBD2. TRBV5-3 is an ORF, with its function uncertain. This CDR3 is built from 16 residues. J gave up 7 bases and V 4 bases, and 8 bases lay outside the gene matches. This chain's CDR3 is CARSPAGTSGVNEQFF. CDR3 nucleotide sequence: TGTGCCAGAAGCCCCGCCGGGACTAGCGGGGTGAATGAGCAGTTCTTC.

The chain is built from TRBV19 and TRBJ1-2; maybe TRBD1 (6 bases). Germline V gene data show CDR1 as LNHDA and CDR2 as SQIVND (reference sequence). V was cut by 3 bases and J by 1 base, with 9 bases left in between. The CDR3 runs to 14 residues. The CDR3 loop is CASSIARGNYGYTF. CDR3 sequence (DNA): TGTGCCAGTAGTATCGCCAGGGGTAACTATGGCTACACCTTC.

This clone was counted once. The chain joins TRBV19 to TRBJ2-1; D may be TRBD1 (6 bases). The CDR3 extends over 16 amino acids. V was cut by 4 bases and J by 4 bases, with 17 bases left in between. Germline CDR1 LNHDA, CDR2 SQIVND (reference sequence). The CDR3 region is CASSSPLGQLYNEQFF. Written as DNA, the CDR3 is TGTGCCAGTAGTAGCCCCCTTGGACAGTTATACAATGAGCAGTTCTTC.

V and J are TRBV14 and TRBJ2-1, with 8 bases fitting TRBD2. The CDR3 is 16 amino acids. Trimming cost V 4 bases and J 0 bases; bases outside gene matches: 5. From germline, CDR1 is SGHDN and CDR2 FVKESK. CDR3 sequence reads: CASSRAGDPSYNEQFF. The CDR3 DNA is TGTGCCAGCAGCCGAGCGGGGGATCCCTCCTACAATGAGCAGTTCTTC.

CDR3 nucleotide sequence: TGTGCCAGCAGTCCCCACGAGCAGTACTTC. It is translated as CASSPHEQYF. This chain joins TRBV6-1 and TRBJ2-7, with D unclear. V shed 5 bases and J shed 5 bases, with 4 bases lying between them. Germline V gene lookup returns CDR1 MNHNS and CDR2 SASEGT. CDR3 size: 10 residues.